This record looks at one T cell receptor beta chain sequence and its context. CDR1 and CDR2 (germline): SGHTA, FQGTGA. CDR3 length: 15 residues. The V and J ends lost 1 base and 7 bases, in that order; junction bases with no gene match: 4. Method: immunoSEQ multiplex PCR; TCRdb's copy keeps in-frame clones and lacks some. The data contain roughly 63,000 clones, about nine tenths of them singletons. The sample comes from a study of blood T cell repertoires in COVID-19. Specimen: peripheral blood. The receptor was isolated from a man between 60 and 75 years old with acute or convalescent COVID-19. This chain links TRBV7-3 with TRBJ1-6; 7 bases match TRBD1. The CDR3 is CASSLMGQLNSPLHF. The CDR3 nucleotides read TGTGCCAGCAGCTTAATGGGACAGCTAAATTCACCCCTCCACTTT.